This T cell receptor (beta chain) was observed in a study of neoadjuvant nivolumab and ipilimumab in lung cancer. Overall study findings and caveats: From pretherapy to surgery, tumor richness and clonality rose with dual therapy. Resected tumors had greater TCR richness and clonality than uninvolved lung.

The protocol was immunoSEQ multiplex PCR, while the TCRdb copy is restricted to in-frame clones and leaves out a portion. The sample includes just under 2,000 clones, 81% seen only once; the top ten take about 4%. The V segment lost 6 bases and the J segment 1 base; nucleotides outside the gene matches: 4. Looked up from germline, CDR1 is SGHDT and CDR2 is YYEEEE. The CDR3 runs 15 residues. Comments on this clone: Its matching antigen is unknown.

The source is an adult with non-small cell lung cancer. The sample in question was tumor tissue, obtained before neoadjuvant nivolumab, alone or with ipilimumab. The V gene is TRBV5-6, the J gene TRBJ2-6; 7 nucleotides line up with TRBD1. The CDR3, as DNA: TGTGCCAGCAACACAGGGGTTTCTGGGGCCAACGTCCTGACTTTC. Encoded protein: CASNTGVSGANVLTF.